Listed below are T cell receptor beta chains from one sample, sequenced in a study of T cell repertoires in cytomegalovirus infection. TCRdb reanalysed the reads using MiXCR and keeps one entry per CDR3 protein. The table records around 210,000 distinct CDR3 sequences, around 6.2% of them present only once. The sample was PBMCs. All receptors come from a human donor in good health (CMV status not recorded). Some clones in this sample may be carry-over from other donors' samples. Each CDR3 is given with its conserved first and last residue. The order of the fields is D gene, V gene, clone size, J gene, CDR3 DNA, CDR3 protein. The D gene is left open where the match is weak. For some rows the clone size is stated as once, few or many, or as a class when expanded; others skip it.

D gene: -; V gene: TRBV20-1; clone size: -; J gene: TRBJ2-3; CDR3 DNA: TGCAGTGCCCTTCGTGGCGGCTCTAGCACAGATACGCAGTATTTT; CDR3 protein: CSALRGGSSTDTQYF
D gene: -; V gene: TRBV6-2/TRBV6-3; clone size: many; J gene: TRBJ2-1; CDR3 DNA: TGTGCCAGTTTGGAGGGGGGCTCCTACAATGAGCAGTTCTTC; CDR3 protein: CASLEGGSYNEQFF
D gene: -; V gene: TRBV20-1; clone size: many; J gene: TRBJ2-2; CDR3 DNA: TGCAGTGCTAGGGCCGGGACACTGAACACCGGGGAGCTGTTTTTT; CDR3 protein: CSARAGTLNTGELFF
D gene: TRBD2; V gene: TRBV11-2; clone size: many; J gene: TRBJ2-2; CDR3 DNA: TGTGCCAGCAGCGGAACTAGCGGGGGGGCAAAGGCCGGGGAGCTGTTTTTT; CDR3 protein: CASSGTSGGAKAGELFF
D gene: -; V gene: TRBV13; clone size: few; J gene: TRBJ1-4; CDR3 DNA: TGTGCCAGCAGCTTAGGCGCCAGGGGAGAAAAACTGTTTTTT; CDR3 protein: CASSLGARGEKLFF
D gene: -; V gene: TRBV7-2; clone size: many; J gene: TRBJ2-7; CDR3 DNA: TGTGCCAGCAGCTCAAACCCCCTGGGGGAGCAGTACTTC; CDR3 protein: CASSSNPLGEQYF
D gene: -; V gene: TRBV7-2; clone size: -; J gene: TRBJ1-2; CDR3 DNA: TGTGCCAGCAGGGCCGAGGGCTATGGCTACACCTTC; CDR3 protein: CASRAEGYGYTF
D gene: -; V gene: TRBV28; clone size: many; J gene: TRBJ1-6; CDR3 DNA: TGTGCCAGCAGTTATCGGGGCAGGGGTAATTCACCCCTCCACTTT; CDR3 protein: CASSYRGRGNSPLHF
D gene: -; V gene: TRBV7-2; clone size: many; J gene: TRBJ2-3; CDR3 DNA: TGTGCCAGCAGCCAACGAGCAGATACGCAGTATTTT; CDR3 protein: CASSQRADTQYF
D gene: TRBD2; V gene: TRBV12-3/TRBV12-4; clone size: -; J gene: TRBJ2-7; CDR3 DNA: TGTGCCAGCAGTCTCGGGGGTGCTAGCGGGGCCTACGAGCAGTACTTC; CDR3 protein: CASSLGGASGAYEQYF
D gene: -; V gene: TRBV7-6; clone size: many; J gene: TRBJ1-4; CDR3 DNA: TGTGCCAGCAGCCGGAATGAAAAACTGTTTTTT; CDR3 protein: CASSRNEKLFF
D gene: TRBD2; V gene: TRBV2; clone size: many; J gene: TRBJ2-5; CDR3 DNA: TGTGCCAGCACTCTACAAAAAGGGCCGGGGAGGGGAACCCAGTACTTC; CDR3 protein: CASTLQKGPGRGTQYF
D gene: -; V gene: TRBV29-1; clone size: many; J gene: TRBJ1-5; CDR3 DNA: TGCAGCGTTGAAGTTGCTAAGAATCAGCCCCAGCATTTT; CDR3 protein: CSVEVAKNQPQHF
D gene: TRBD1; V gene: TRBV7-2; clone size: many; J gene: TRBJ2-1; CDR3 DNA: TGTGCCAGCAGCTTAAAAGGACAGGACTTTGAGCAGTTCTTC; CDR3 protein: CASSLKGQDFEQFF
D gene: -; V gene: TRBV30; clone size: many; J gene: TRBJ2-7; CDR3 DNA: TGTGCCTGGATTGGCAGGAACCCCTACGAGCAGTACTTC; CDR3 protein: CAWIGRNPYEQYF
D gene: -; V gene: TRBV7-2; clone size: many; J gene: TRBJ1-2; CDR3 DNA: TGTGCCAGCAGCACTCTAACGACAGGTGAAGGCTACACCTTC; CDR3 protein: CASSTLTTGEGYTF
D gene: -; V gene: TRBV19; clone size: few; J gene: TRBJ1-1; CDR3 DNA: TGTGCCAGTAGTATACGATCGGACACTGAAGCTTTCTTT; CDR3 protein: CASSIRSDTEAFF
D gene: -; V gene: TRBV29-1; clone size: -; J gene: TRBJ1-4; CDR3 DNA: TGCAGCGTGGTGGACAGCCCTAATGAAAAACTGTTTTTT; CDR3 protein: CSVVDSPNEKLFF
D gene: -; V gene: TRBV19; clone size: few; J gene: TRBJ1-5; CDR3 DNA: TGTGCCAGTAGTATGATAACCTGGGGAGGGAGCAATCAGCCCCAGCATTTT; CDR3 protein: CASSMITWGGSNQPQHF
D gene: TRBD2; V gene: TRBV14; clone size: many; J gene: TRBJ2-3; CDR3 DNA: TGTGCCAGCAGCGACCGACTAGCGGGGGGGCTCGCAGATACGCAGTATTTT; CDR3 protein: CASSDRLAGGLADTQYF
D gene: -; V gene: TRBV7-3; clone size: many; J gene: TRBJ1-1; CDR3 DNA: TGTGCCAGCAGCTTAGAGGGGCCGAACACTGAAGCTTTCTTT; CDR3 protein: CASSLEGPNTEAFF
D gene: TRBD2; V gene: TRBV11-2; clone size: many; J gene: TRBJ2-1; CDR3 DNA: TGTGCCAGCAGCCCGCGGACTAGCGGGGGGTTCAATGAGCAGTTCTTC; CDR3 protein: CASSPRTSGGFNEQFF
D gene: TRBD1; V gene: TRBV6-2/TRBV6-3; clone size: many; J gene: TRBJ2-1; CDR3 DNA: TGTGCCAGCAGTTTCGTTGACAGGGAGAAGTTCTTC; CDR3 protein: CASSFVDREKFF
D gene: TRBD1; V gene: TRBV29-1; clone size: few; J gene: TRBJ1-6; CDR3 DNA: TGCAGCGTTCAACAGGGGTCTGGGTCACCCCTCCACTTT; CDR3 protein: CSVQQGSGSPLHF
D gene: TRBD2; V gene: TRBV12-3/TRBV12-4; clone size: many; J gene: TRBJ2-1; CDR3 DNA: TGTGCCAGCAGACGGGGGGGGGGGGGTCCTTCCAAAGAGCAGTTCTTC; CDR3 protein: CASRRGGGGPSKEQFF
D gene: -; V gene: TRBV7-2; clone size: many; J gene: TRBJ1-4; CDR3 DNA: TGTGCCAGCAGCCCCTTACTGGTCGAAAAACTGTTTTTT; CDR3 protein: CASSPLLVEKLFF
D gene: -; V gene: TRBV7-3; clone size: many; J gene: TRBJ2-1; CDR3 DNA: TGTGCCAGCAGCCAAAGAGGGAACAATGAGCAGTTCTTC; CDR3 protein: CASSQRGNNEQFF
D gene: -; V gene: TRBV20-1; clone size: many; J gene: TRBJ2-1; CDR3 DNA: TGCAGTGCTAGGAGGGGGGCGGGGAGCAATGAGCAGTTCTTC; CDR3 protein: CSARRGAGSNEQFF
D gene: TRBD1; V gene: TRBV19; clone size: many; J gene: TRBJ2-2; CDR3 DNA: TGTGCCAGTAGTTACTTAAATTTCCGGGACAGGGCGAACACCGGGGAGCTGTTTTTT; CDR3 protein: CASSYLNFRDRANTGELFF